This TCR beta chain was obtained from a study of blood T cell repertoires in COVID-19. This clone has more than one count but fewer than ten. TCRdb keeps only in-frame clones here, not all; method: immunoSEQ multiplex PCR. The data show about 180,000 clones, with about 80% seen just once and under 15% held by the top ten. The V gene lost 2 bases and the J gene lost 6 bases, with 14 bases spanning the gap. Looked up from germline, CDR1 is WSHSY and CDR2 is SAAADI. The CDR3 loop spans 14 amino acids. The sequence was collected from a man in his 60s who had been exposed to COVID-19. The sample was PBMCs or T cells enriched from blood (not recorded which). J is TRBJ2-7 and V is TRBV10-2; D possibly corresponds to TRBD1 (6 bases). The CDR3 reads CASSEGVEGGEQYF. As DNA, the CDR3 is TGCGCCAGCAGTGAGGGGGTCGAAGGGGGCGAGCAGTACTTC.